This TCR beta chain derives from a study of OX40 agonist ivuxolimab in advanced cancers. About the study: Dose-escalation patients had hepatocellular carcinoma, melanoma, renal cell or head and neck cancer. Partial responses occurred in Three dose-escalation patients, one with hepatocellular carcinoma and two with cutaneous melanoma.

This CDR3 comprises 14 residues. Germline lookup yields CDR1 MNHNY and CDR2 SVGAGI (reference sequence). Trimming pared 6 bases from V and 0 bases from J, leaving 11 bases between. Study-wide findings and caveats: Partial responders treated at 0.1-3.0 mg/kg exhibited clonal expansion among the lowest measured.

Assay used: immunoSEQ multiplex PCR; TCRdb lists only in-frame clones, some missing. The data show around 120,000 clones, over 75% seen once. Concerning this clone itself: Its antigen is currently unknown.

The TCR originated in an adult with an advanced solid tumor such as melanoma, head and neck, liver or kidney cancer. V and J are TRBV6-6 and TRBJ1-2, with D hard to call. The starting material was CD4+ or CD8+ T cells sorted from blood, obtained in a trial of the OX40 agonist ivuxolimab. The CDR3 region is CASRPETSNYGYTF. The CDR3 DNA follows: TGTGCCAGCAGGCCCGAGACCTCTAACTATGGCTACACCTTC.